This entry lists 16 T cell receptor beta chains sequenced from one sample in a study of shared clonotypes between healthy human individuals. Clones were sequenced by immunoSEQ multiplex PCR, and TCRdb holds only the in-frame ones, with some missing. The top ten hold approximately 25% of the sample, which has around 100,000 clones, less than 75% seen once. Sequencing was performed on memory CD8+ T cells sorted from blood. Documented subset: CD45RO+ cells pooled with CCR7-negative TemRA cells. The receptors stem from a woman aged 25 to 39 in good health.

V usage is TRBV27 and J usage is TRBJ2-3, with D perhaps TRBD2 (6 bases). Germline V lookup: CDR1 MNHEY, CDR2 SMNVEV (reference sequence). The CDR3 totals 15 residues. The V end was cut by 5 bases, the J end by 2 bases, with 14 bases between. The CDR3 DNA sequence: TGTGCCAGCAGTCGTGGGCGGGGCCCCACAGATACGCAGTATTTT. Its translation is CASSRGRGPTDTQYF.

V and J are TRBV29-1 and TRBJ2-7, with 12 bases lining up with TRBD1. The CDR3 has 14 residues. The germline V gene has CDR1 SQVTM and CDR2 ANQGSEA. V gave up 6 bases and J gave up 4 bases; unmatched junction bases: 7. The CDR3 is CSVEGTGGEYEQYF. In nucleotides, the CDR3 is TGCAGCGTCGAGGGGACAGGGGGCGAGTACGAGCAGTACTTC.

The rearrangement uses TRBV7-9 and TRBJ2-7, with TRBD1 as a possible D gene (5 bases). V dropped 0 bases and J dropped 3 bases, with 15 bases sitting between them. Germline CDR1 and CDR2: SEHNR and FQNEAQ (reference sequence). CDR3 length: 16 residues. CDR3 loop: CASSLAVSSTGYEQYF. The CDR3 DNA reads TGTGCCAGCAGCTTAGCCGTGTCGTCTACAGGCTACGAGCAGTACTTC.

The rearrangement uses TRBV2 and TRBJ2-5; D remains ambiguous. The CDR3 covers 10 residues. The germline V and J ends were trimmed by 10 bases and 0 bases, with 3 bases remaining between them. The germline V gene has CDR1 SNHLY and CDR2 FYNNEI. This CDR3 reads CATDQETQYF. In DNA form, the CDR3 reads TGTGCCACCGACCAAGAGACCCAGTACTTC. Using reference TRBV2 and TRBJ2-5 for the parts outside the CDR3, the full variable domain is EPEVTQTPSHQVTQMGQEVILRCVPISNHLYFYWYRQILGQKVEFLVSFYNNEISEKSEIFDDQFSVERPDGSNFTLKIRSTKLEDSAMYFCATDQETQYFGPGTRLLVL.

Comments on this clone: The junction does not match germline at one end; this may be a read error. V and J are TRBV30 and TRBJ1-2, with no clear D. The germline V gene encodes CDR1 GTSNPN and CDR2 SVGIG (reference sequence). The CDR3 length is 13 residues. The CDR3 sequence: CPLGSRKIYGYTF. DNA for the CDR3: TGCCCCCTCGGGAGTAGAAAGATCTATGGCTACACCTTC.

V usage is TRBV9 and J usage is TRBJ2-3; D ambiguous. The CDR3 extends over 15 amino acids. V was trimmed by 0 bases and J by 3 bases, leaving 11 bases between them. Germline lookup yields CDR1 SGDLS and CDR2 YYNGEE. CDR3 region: CASSVESIETDTQYF. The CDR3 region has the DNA TGTGCCAGCAGCGTAGAATCCATCGAGACAGATACGCAGTATTTT.

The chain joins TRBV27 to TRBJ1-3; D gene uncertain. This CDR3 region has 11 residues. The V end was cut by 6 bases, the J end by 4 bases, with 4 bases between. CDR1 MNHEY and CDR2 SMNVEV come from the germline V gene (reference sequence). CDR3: CASRAGNTIYF. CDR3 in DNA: TGTGCCAGCAGGGCCGGAAACACCATATATTTT.

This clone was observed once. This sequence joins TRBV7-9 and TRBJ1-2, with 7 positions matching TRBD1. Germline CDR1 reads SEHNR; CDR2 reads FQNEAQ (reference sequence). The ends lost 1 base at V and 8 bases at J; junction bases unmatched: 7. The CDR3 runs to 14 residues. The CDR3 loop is CASSLVEGARGYTF. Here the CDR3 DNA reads TGTGCCAGCAGCTTAGTAGAGGGGGCGCGAGGCTACACCTTC. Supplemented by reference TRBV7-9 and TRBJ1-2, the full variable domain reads DTGVSQNPRHKITKRGQNVTFRCDPISEHNRLYWYRQTLGQGPEFLTYFQNEAQLEKSRLLSDRFSAERPKGSFSTLEIQRTEQGDSAMYLCASSLVEGARGYTFGSGTRLTVV.

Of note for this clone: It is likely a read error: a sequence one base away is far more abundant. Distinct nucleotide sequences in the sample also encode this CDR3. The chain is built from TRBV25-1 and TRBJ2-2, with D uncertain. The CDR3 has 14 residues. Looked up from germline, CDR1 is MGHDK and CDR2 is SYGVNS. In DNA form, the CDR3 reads TGTGCTAGCAGTGAACCCCGGCACACCGGGGAGCTGTTTTTT. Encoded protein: CASSEPRHTGELFF. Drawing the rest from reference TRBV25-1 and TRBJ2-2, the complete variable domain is EADIYQTPRYLVIGTGKKITLECSQTMGHDKMYWYQQDPGMELHLIHYSYGVNSTEKGDLSSESTVSRIRTEHFPLTLESARPSHTSQYLCASSEPRHTGELFFGEGSRLTVL.

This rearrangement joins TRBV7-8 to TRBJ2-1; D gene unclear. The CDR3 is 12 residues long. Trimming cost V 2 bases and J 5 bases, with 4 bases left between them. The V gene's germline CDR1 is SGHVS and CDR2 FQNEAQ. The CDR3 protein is CASSLRDNEQFF. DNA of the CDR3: TGTGCCAGCAGCTTACGGGACAATGAGCAGTTCTTC. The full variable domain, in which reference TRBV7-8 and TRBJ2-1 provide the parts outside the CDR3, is GAGVSQSPRYKVAKRGQDVALRCDPISGHVSLFWYQQALGQGPEFLTYFQNEAQLDKSGLPSDRFFAERPEGSVSTLKIQRTQQEDSAVYLCASSLRDNEQFFGPGTRLTVL.

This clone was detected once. The CDR3 sequence is CSVRETAETQYF. DNA for the CDR3: TGCAGCGTAAGAGAGACAGCGGAGACCCAGTACTTC. The J gene is TRBJ2-5, the V gene TRBV29-1, with D possibly TRBD1 on 5 matching bases. CDR3 length: 12 amino acids. Trimming stripped 6 bases from V and 5 bases from J, with 13 bases between. The germline V gene encodes CDR1 SQVTM and CDR2 ANQGSEA.

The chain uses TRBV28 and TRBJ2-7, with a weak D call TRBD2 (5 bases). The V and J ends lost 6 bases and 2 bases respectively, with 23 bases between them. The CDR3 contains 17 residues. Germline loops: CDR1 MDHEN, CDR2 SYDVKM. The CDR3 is CASSSRLHHTPTYEQYF. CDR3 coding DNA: TGTGCCAGCAGCTCACGACTACACCACACTCCGACCTACGAGCAGTACTTC.

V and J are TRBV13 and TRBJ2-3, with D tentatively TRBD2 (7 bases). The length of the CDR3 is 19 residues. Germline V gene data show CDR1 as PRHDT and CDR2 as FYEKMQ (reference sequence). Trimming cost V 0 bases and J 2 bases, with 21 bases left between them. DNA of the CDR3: TGTGCCAGCAGCTTAGGCACCGGGAGGTCGGGGGGCCACACAGATACGCAGTATTTT. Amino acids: CASSLGTGRSGGHTDTQYF.

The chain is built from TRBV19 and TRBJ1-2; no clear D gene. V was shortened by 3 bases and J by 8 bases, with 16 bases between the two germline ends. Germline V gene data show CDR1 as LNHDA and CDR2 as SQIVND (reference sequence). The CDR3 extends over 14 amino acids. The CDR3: CASSMNGFTAGYTF. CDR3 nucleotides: TGTGCCAGTAGTATGAACGGGTTCACGGCGGGCTACACCTTC.

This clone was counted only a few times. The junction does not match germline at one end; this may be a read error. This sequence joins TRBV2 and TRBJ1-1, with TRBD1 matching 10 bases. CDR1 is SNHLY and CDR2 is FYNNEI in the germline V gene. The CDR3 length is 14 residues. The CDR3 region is CASSEGTGARTAFF. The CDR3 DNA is TGTGCCAGCAGCGAAGGGACAGGGGCTCGAACAGCTTTCTTT.

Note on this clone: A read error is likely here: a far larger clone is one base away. Written as DNA, the CDR3 is TGTGCCAGTAACGTGTGGACTTTTCAGCCCCAGCATTTT. This translates into CASNVWTFQPQHF. This chain links TRBV19 with TRBJ1-5; D not certain. Trimming pared 7 bases from V and 6 bases from J, leaving 13 bases between. The CDR3 loop spans 13 amino acids. In germline, CDR1 is LNHDA, CDR2 SQIVND (reference sequence).